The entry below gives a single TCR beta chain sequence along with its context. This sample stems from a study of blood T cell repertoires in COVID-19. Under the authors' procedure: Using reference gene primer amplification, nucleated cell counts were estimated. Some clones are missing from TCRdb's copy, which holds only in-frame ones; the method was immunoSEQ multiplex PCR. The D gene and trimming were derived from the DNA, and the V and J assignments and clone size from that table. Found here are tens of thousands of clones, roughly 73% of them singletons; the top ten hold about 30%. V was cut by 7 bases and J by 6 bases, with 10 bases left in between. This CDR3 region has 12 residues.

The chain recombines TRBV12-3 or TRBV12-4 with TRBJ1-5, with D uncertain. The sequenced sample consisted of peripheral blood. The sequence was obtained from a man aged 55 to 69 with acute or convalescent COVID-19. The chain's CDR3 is CASTIGGQPQHF. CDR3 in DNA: TGTGCCAGCACCATTGGAGGTCAGCCCCAGCATTTT.